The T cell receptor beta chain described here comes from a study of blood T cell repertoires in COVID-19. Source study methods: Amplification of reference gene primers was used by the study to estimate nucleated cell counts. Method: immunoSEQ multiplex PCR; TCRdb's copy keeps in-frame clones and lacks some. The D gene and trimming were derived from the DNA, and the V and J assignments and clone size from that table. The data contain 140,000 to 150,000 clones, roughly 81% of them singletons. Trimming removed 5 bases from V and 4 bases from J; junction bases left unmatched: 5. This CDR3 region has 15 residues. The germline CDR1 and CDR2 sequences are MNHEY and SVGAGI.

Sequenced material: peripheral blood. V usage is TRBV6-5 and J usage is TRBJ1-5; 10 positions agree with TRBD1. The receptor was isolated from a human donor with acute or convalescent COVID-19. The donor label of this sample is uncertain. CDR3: CASSKTGGRNQPQHF. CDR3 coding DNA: TGTGCCAGCAGTAAGACAGGGGGCCGTAATCAGCCCCAGCATTTT.